This T cell receptor beta chain came from a study of T cell repertoires in cytomegalovirus infection. Study overall: Carrying CMV and the relevant HLA type showed in public TCR beta signatures.

TCRdb used MiXCR to reprocess the reads, holding one entry per CDR3 protein. The sample records around 740,000 distinct CDR3 sequences, under 40% being singletons. Study-level findings and limits: Public TCR beta family frequency separated CMV-and-HLA carriers, including in an independent cohort. What dominated the ex vivo response were HLA-C-restricted CMV-specific TCR beta clonotypes.

In its sample, this clonotype was seen a few times. The target antigen is unknown. CDR3 size: 14 residues. The V end lost 4 bases, the J end lost 7 bases, and 16 bases lay between the germline ends. The germline gives CDR1 SGHTA, CDR2 FQGNSA. The gene calls are TRBV7-2 and TRBJ1-2; D perhaps matches TRBD1 (6 bases). The specimen was PBMCs. This TCR was recovered from a human donor in good health (CMV status not recorded). Some clones in this sample may be carry-over from other donors' samples. The CDR3 is CASSSLGRGGGYTF. As DNA, the CDR3 is TGTGCCAGCAGCTCCCTAGGCAGGGGAGGTGGCTACACCTTC.